This T cell receptor (beta chain) was retrieved from a study of T cell responses to AZD1222 COVID-19 vaccine. Study-wide results and limits: Just a handful of AZD1222 recipients were seropositive at baseline.

Germline V CDR1 and CDR2: MDHEN, SYDVKM. Trimming removed 4 bases from V and 5 bases from J, with 8 bases in between. The CDR3 totals 12 residues. Clones were read by immunoSEQ multiplex PCR, and TCRdb kept only the in-frame ones, dropping some. The data show 240,000 or so clones, 90% to 95% seen once. On this clone itself: No antigen is known for it.

This specimen was peripheral blood, taken on day 0 of AZD1222 vaccination. The source is an adult in good health. The chain combines TRBV28 with TRBJ1-2; D may be TRBD1 (5 bases). CDR3 amino acids: CASSYEGYGYTF. In DNA form, the CDR3 reads TGTGCCAGCAGTTATGAGGGGTATGGCTACACCTTC.